This record concerns one TCR beta chain sequence. As yet, its antigen is unknown. Methods described previously were used for bulk TCR libraries, and listed TCR primers were applied. TCRdb reanalysed the PCR reads using MiXCR and keeps one entry per CDR3 protein. Here the sample spans roughly 630,000 distinct CDR3 sequences, around 25% being singletons. These data are taken from a study of molecular identifiers for immune sequencing clone quantification. Study findings and constraints: Jurkat TCR RNA spiked in from one cell reportedly remained identifiable amid approximately 1 million naive cells.

The germline V gene encodes CDR1 MNHEY and CDR2 SMNVEV (reference sequence). V lost 4 bases, J lost 7 bases, and 16 bases lay in between. The CDR3 length is 15 residues. This sequence joins TRBV27 and TRBJ1-4; perhaps TRBD1 as D (5 bases). The TCR originated in a human donor in good health. Some libraries in this study had Jurkat cell RNA spiked in. The sample consisted of naive CD8+ T cells from blood, with Jurkat cell RNA spiked in. Stated subset: FACS-sorted CD8+CD4-CCR7+CD45RA+ naive T cells. The DNA of the CDR3 is TGTGCCAGCAGTTCGTGGGACCTCCTACCTGAAAAACTGTTTTTT. Protein sequence: CASSSWDLLPEKLFF.